One and the same sample provided the 10 T cell receptor beta chains below, sequenced in a study of CD8 T cells in ankylosing spondylitis. Which antigens these TCRs recognize remains unknown. TCRdb reanalysed the 5' RACE reads using MiXCR and keeps one entry per CDR3 protein. This table holds 450,000 to 550,000 distinct CDR3 sequences, approximately 5% found once. Overall study results and limits: A TCR beta motif of fewer than ten highly homologous variants seemed to mark ankylosing spondylitis blood.

The sample taken for sequencing was blood, either unsorted or a sorted T cell fraction (not recorded which). The receptors originated from a male donor with ankylosing spondylitis.

This clonotype was seen a few times. The chain combines TRBV12-3 or TRBV12-4 with TRBJ2-1, with D perhaps matching TRBD2 (5 bases). V dropped 3 bases and J dropped 7 bases, with 10 bases sitting between them. The CDR3 loop spans 13 amino acids. The CDR3 spells CASSFMRRNEQFF. The DNA for the CDR3 is TGTGCCAGCAGTTTTATGAGGAGGAATGAGCAGTTCTTC.

This clonotype was detected ten times or more. The chain recombines TRBV12-3 or TRBV12-4 with TRBJ2-1; D gene ambiguous. V was pared by 6 bases and J by 2 bases, with 8 bases between. The CDR3 has 13 amino acids. The CDR3 nucleotides are TGTGCCAGCAGCCCCGGAGCCTACAATGAGCAGTTCTTC. Protein product: CASSPGAYNEQFF.

This clonotype was counted ten times or more. The V call is TRBV6-2 or TRBV6-3, the J call TRBJ1-5, with D possibly matching TRBD1 (5 bases). This CDR3 comprises 15 residues. The V gene's germline CDR1 is MNHEY and CDR2 SVGEGT. Trimming cost V 0 bases and J 6 bases, with 12 bases left between them. Here the CDR3 DNA reads TGTGCCAGCAGTTACTCAGGGCAGGGCAGTCAGCCCCAGCATTTT. Protein: CASSYSGQGSQPQHF.

This chain joins TRBV20-1 and TRBJ2-6; 7 positions match TRBD2. This CDR3 has 15 residues. From germline, CDR1 is DFQATT and CDR2 SNEGSKA (reference sequence). V dropped 4 bases and J dropped 4; count of bases not matched to a gene: 7. This CDR3 is CSAKGSGEGANVLTF. The CDR3 DNA is TGCAGTGCTAAGGGAAGCGGGGAAGGGGCCAACGTCCTGACTTTC.

The chain employs TRBV20-1 and TRBJ2-5; D call uncertain. The CDR3 consists of 13 residues. Trimming left V 1 base short and J 3 bases short, with 9 bases between. Germline V gives CDR1 DFQATT, CDR2 SNEGSKA (reference sequence). The CDR3 nucleotides are TGCAGTGCTAGAGGTTTCAACGAAGAGACCCAGTACTTC. Amino acids: CSARGFNEETQYF.

This clonotype was seen many times. CDR3 sequence reads: CASSSRYYEQYF. The DNA of the CDR3 is TGTGCCAGCAGCTCTAGATACTACGAGCAGTACTTC. This chain links TRBV7-8 with TRBJ2-7; no clear D gene. This CDR3 comprises 12 residues. Trimming shortened V by 4 bases and J by 3 bases, and 7 bases separated the two germline ends. Germline V gene sequence: CDR1 SGHVS, CDR2 FQNEAQ.

This clonotype was seen repeatedly, ten times or more. The rearrangement links TRBV18 to TRBJ2-7, with D possibly being TRBD1 or TRBD2 (5 bases each). The length of the CDR3 is 16 residues. The V end was cut by 0 bases, the J end by 6 bases, with 18 bases between. CDR1 KGHSH and CDR2 LQKENI come from the germline V gene. CDR3 sequence: CASSPPVPGRSGEQYF. Written as DNA, the CDR3 is TGTGCCAGCTCACCACCTGTACCGGGACGCTCCGGCGAGCAGTACTTC.

This clonotype was seen repeatedly, ten times or more. The chain has TRBV5-1 and TRBJ2-7; either TRBD1 or TRBD2 may supply D (6 bases each). The CDR3 covers 15 residues. V lost 2 bases and J 5 bases, leaving 17 bases between the germline ends. Germline CDR1 SGHRS, CDR2 YFSETQ. The CDR3 loop reads CASSFHGGASDEQYF. In DNA, the CDR3 is TGCGCCAGCAGCTTCCACGGGGGCGCGTCGGACGAGCAGTACTTC.

This clonotype was counted a few times. This sequence joins TRBV12-3 or TRBV12-4 and TRBJ2-2, with D possibly matching TRBD1 (5 bases). V gave up 4 bases and J gave up 6 bases, with 9 bases separating them. The CDR3 contains 13 residues. The CDR3 protein is CASSSPRAGELFF. As DNA, the CDR3 is TGTGCCAGCAGTTCTCCCAGGGCCGGGGAGCTGTTTTTT.

This clonotype was seen a few times. At one end the junction does not follow the germline gene, possibly because of a read error. The CDR3 loop reads CSARGAGYRTVF. Here the CDR3 DNA reads TGCAGTGCTAGAGGGGCAGGCTACCGGACGGTCTTC. V is TRBV20-1 and J is TRBJ2-7; D not resolved. This CDR3 comprises 12 residues. The V gene's germline CDR1 is DFQATT and CDR2 SNEGSKA (reference sequence).